The rows below give T cell receptor beta chains drawn from one sample of a study of blood T cell repertoires in COVID-19. Data came from immunoSEQ multiplex PCR; TCRdb stores just in-frame clones and leaves some out. The table has tens of thousands of clones, nearly 80% seen once. The specimen sequenced was peripheral blood. These receptor sequences come from a human donor in a cohort sampled during active COVID-19. Each CDR3 is given without its conserved first and last residue. A D gene is named only where the DNA matches it firmly.

V,D,J,CDR3
TRBV6-2/TRBV6-3,TRBD2,TRBJ2-3,ASSYYSWTSTSPRTDTQY
TRBV11-3,TRBD2,TRBJ2-7,ASSPSSGGLYEQY
TRBV11-2,NA,TRBJ1-3,ASSLVGLNRASPGNTIY
TRBV5-1,NA,TRBJ1-5,ASSLEQGQPQH
TRBV28,NA,TRBJ1-1,ASSFSLLNTEAF
TRBV11-3,NA,TRBJ2-3,ASSGRGNTQY
TRBV15,NA,TRBJ2-5,ATSSDDLYQETQY
TRBV5-8,NA,TRBJ1-2,ASSLALYYGYT
TRBV27,NA,TRBJ2-3,ASSLAGTDTQY
TRBV27,TRBD1,TRBJ1-1,ASSPRDRGISRNTEAF
TRBV6-2/TRBV6-3,NA,TRBJ1-2,ASSPGTTTYGYT
TRBV7-2,TRBD2,TRBJ2-1,ASSSGSGRAGINEQF
TRBV19,TRBD1,TRBJ1-6,ASKTGTGNSPLH
TRBV19,NA,TRBJ1-2,ATLPDPTGYGYT
TRBV24-1,NA,TRBJ1-2,ATSGGRGSDYGYT
TRBV3-1/TRBV3-2,TRBD1,TRBJ1-2,ASSPTGGNYGYT
TRBV5-1,NA,TRBJ1-1,ASSSGQPNTEAF
TRBV27,NA,TRBJ1-5,ASSLDRNQPQH
TRBV10-3,NA,TRBJ2-1,AIEASTNEQF
TRBV5-1,TRBD1,TRBJ2-3,ASSPGTGQDTQY
TRBV12-5,NA,TRBJ2-1,ASGPLVGDYNEQF
TRBV9,TRBD2,TRBJ2-3,ASSVQLAGGGTDTQY
TRBV6-6,NA,TRBJ2-2,ASPKQNTGELF
TRBV25-1,NA,TRBJ1-1,ASSEGRNTEAF
TRBV15,NA,TRBJ1-5,ATSPGHNQPQH
TRBV27,NA,TRBJ2-1,ASSSLGGTINWGEQF
TRBV27,TRBD2,TRBJ2-1,ASRTSGGSYNEQF